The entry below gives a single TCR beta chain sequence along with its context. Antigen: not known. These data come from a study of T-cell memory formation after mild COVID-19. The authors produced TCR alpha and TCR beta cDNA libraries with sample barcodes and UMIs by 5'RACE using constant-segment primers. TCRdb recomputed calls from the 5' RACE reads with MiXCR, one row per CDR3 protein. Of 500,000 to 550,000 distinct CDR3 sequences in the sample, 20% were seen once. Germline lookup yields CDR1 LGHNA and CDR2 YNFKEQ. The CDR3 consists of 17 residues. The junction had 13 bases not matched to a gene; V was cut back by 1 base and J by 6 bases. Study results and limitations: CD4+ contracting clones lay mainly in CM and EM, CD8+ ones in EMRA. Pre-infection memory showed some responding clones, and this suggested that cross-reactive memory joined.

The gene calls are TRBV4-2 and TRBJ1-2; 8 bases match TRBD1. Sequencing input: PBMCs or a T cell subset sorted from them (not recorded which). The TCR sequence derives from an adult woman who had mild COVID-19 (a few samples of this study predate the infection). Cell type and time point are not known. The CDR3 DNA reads TGTGCCAGCAGCCAAGGCGCGGACAGGGCGCGGTTAGATGGCTACACCTTC. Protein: CASSQGADRARLDGYTF.